This T cell receptor beta chain was sequenced for a study of blood T cell repertoires in COVID-19. Across the whole study: The United States, Italy and Spain supplied acute and convalescent COVID-19 samples.

V lost 0 bases and J lost 6, with 8 bases in between. The CDR3 extends over 13 amino acids. Germline values: CDR1 MNHEY, CDR2 SMNVEV (reference sequence). TCRdb's copy holds only in-frame clones and misses some; the assay was immunoSEQ multiplex PCR. Altogether hundreds of thousands of clones are present, roughly 80% being singletons, with the ten largest covering roughly 4.7%. The sequenced material came from peripheral blood. This receptor was obtained from a woman between 65 and 79 years old with acute or convalescent COVID-19. This sequence joins TRBV27 and TRBJ1-1; a weak D match, TRBD1 (5 bases). The CDR3, as DNA: TGTGCCAGCAGTTTATCGGGGGGGTCTGAAGCTTTCTTT. Translating it yields CASSLSGGSEAFF.